A selection of T cell receptor beta chains follows, all from one sample in a study of T-cell memory formation after mild COVID-19. TCRdb analysed the 5' RACE reads with MiXCR anew, one entry per CDR3 protein. The sample contains more than 250,000 distinct CDR3 sequences, 15% to 20% of which appear only once. The specimen sequenced was PBMCs or a T cell subset sorted from them (not recorded which). Every receptor here comes from a man aged 18 to 35 who had mild COVID-19 (a few samples of this study predate the infection). Cell type and time point are not known. Both conserved end residues are part of each CDR3. A D gene is named only where the DNA matches it firmly. Some rows have no size entry. The others give once, few or many, or a class for an expanded clone.

TRBV20-1	NA	TRBD2	14	TRBJ2-1	CSAWGLAGGNEQFF	TGCAGTGCTTGGGGACTAGCGGGGGGTAATGAGCAGTTCTTC
TRBV18	NA	NA	16	TRBJ2-4	CASSPKQGFAKNIQYF	TGTGCCAGCTCACCCAAACAGGGTTTCGCCAAAAACATTCAGTACTTC
TRBV4-3	NA	NA	17	TRBJ2-2	CASSQDLVGWDTGELFF	TGCGCCAGCAGCCAAGATCTCGTGGGCTGGGACACCGGGGAGCTGTTTTTT
TRBV4-1	NA	TRBD2	17	TRBJ2-1	CASSPRLAGHDLNEQFF	TGCGCCAGCAGCCCCAGACTAGCGGGGCATGATCTCAATGAGCAGTTCTTC
TRBV29-1	few	NA	13	TRBJ2-3	CSVRGTVTDTQYF	TGCAGCGTCCGAGGTACTGTCACAGATACGCAGTATTTT
TRBV20-1	many	TRBD2	16	TRBJ2-5	CSARDWSSGLQETQYF	TGCAGTGCTAGAGATTGGTCTAGCGGGCTACAAGAGACCCAGTACTTC
TRBV7-2	NA	NA	16	TRBJ1-2	CASSLKAGIRGYGYTF	TGTGCCAGCAGCTTAAAGGCAGGGATTCGAGGCTATGGCTACACCTTC
TRBV29-1	NA	TRBD2	13	TRBJ2-5	CSGGLAGTETQYF	TGCAGCGGGGGGCTAGCGGGGACAGAGACCCAGTACTTC
TRBV11-2	NA	NA	16	TRBJ2-3	CASTSGGGASTDTQYF	TGTGCCAGCACCAGTGGAGGGGGGGCCTCCACAGATACGCAGTATTTT
TRBV7-3	many	TRBD2	18	TRBJ2-2	CASSPQGSGGPNTGELFF	TGTGCCAGCAGCCCGCAGGGTAGCGGGGGGCCGAACACCGGGGAGCTGTTTTTT
TRBV10-3	NA	NA	12	TRBJ2-7	CAVRGGPYEQYF	TGTGCCGTCCGGGGCGGACCCTACGAGCAGTACTTC
TRBV10-1	few	NA	13	TRBJ2-1	CASGIAGGNEQFF	TGCGCCAGTGGGATAGCTGGGGGCAATGAGCAGTTCTTC
TRBV15	few	NA	14	TRBJ1-1	CATSSPTENTEAFF	TGTGCCACCAGCAGCCCGACAGAGAACACTGAAGCTTTCTTT
TRBV6-1	NA	NA	14	TRBJ2-5	CASSVNYLQETQYF	TGTGCCAGCAGTGTTAACTACCTACAAGAGACCCAGTACTTC
TRBV7-9	few	TRBD1	16	TRBJ2-1	CASSSGDRTYYNEQFF	TGTGCCAGCAGCTCGGGGGACAGGACGTACTACAATGAGCAGTTCTTC
TRBV12-3/TRBV12-4	NA	NA	14	TRBJ1-4	CASSHREGGEKLFF	TGTGCCAGCAGTCACAGGGAGGGTGGAGAAAAACTGTTTTTT
TRBV29-1	few	NA	15	TRBJ2-2	CSVEPQGTNTGELFF	TGCAGCGTTGAACCTCAGGGGACGAACACCGGGGAGCTGTTTTTT
TRBV20-1	NA	TRBD1	13	TRBJ1-2	CSAAPTGGYGYTF	TGCAGTGCGGCACCGACAGGGGGCTATGGCTACACCTTC
TRBV29-1	once	NA	12	TRBJ1-1	CSVAPGGTEAFF	TGCAGCGTTGCGCCGGGAGGCACTGAAGCTTTCTTT
TRBV7-2	NA	TRBD2	13	TRBJ2-7	CASSSAGTYEQYF	TGTGCCAGCAGCTCAGCGGGGACCTACGAGCAGTACTTC
TRBV4-1	NA	NA	13	TRBJ1-1	CASSQGHGTEAFF	TGCGCCAGCAGCCAAGGGCACGGCACTGAAGCTTTCTTT
TRBV28	many	TRBD1	16	TRBJ2-5	CASSPGTGRYGATQYF	TGTGCCAGCAGTCCTGGGACAGGGAGGTACGGGGCCACCCAGTACTTC
TRBV7-9	NA	TRBD2	15	TRBJ2-5	CASSLGLAGPETQYF	TGTGCCAGCAGCTTGGGACTAGCGGGGCCAGAGACCCAGTACTTC
TRBV12-3/TRBV12-4	NA	TRBD1	18	TRBJ1-3	CASSHTGTGANSGNTIYF	TGTGCCAGCAGCCACACCGGGACAGGGGCCAACTCTGGAAACACCATATATTTT
TRBV7-6	NA	TRBD1	15	TRBJ2-2	CASSFGGQDTGELFF	TGTGCCAGCAGCTTTGGGGGACAGGACACCGGGGAGCTGTTTTTT
TRBV4-1	NA	NA	18	TRBJ2-2	CASSQDGLSGTNTGELFF	TGCGCCAGCAGCCAAGATGGGCTAAGCGGGACAAACACCGGGGAGCTGTTTTTT
TRBV5-6	NA	NA	20	TRBJ2-2	CASSLLGRPTHHTNTGELFF	TGTGCCAGCAGCCTGTTGGGCCGCCCGACCCATCATACGAACACCGGGGAGCTGTTTTTT
TRBV12-3/TRBV12-4	few	NA	11	TRBJ2-1	CASSRVNEQFF	TGTGCCAGCAGCCGGGTAAATGAGCAGTTCTTC
TRBV7-2	few	TRBD2	16	TRBJ2-3	CASSSRTSGATDTQYF	TGTGCCAGCAGCTCCCGGACTAGCGGGGCCACAGATACGCAGTATTTT
TRBV6-2/TRBV6-3	NA	NA	12	TRBJ2-1	CASRSRGNEQFF	TGTGCCAGCAGGTCTCGGGGTAATGAGCAGTTCTTC
TRBV4-3	NA	NA	12	TRBJ2-7	CASSRPTSEQYF	TGCGCCAGCAGTCGACCGACGAGCGAGCAGTACTTC
TRBV29-1	NA	NA	10	TRBJ1-1	CSARDTEAFF	TGCAGCGCCAGAGACACTGAAGCTTTCTTT
TRBV29-1	NA	NA	10	TRBJ2-3	CSVETDTQYF	TGCAGCGTTGAGACAGATACGCAGTATTTT
TRBV6-2/TRBV6-3	few	NA	10	TRBJ2-5	CASSAGTQYF	TGTGCCAGCAGCGCGGGGACCCAGTACTTC
TRBV4-1	few	NA	15	TRBJ2-3	CASSQMPRSTDTQYF	TGCGCCAGTAGCCAGATGCCCAGGAGCACAGATACGCAGTATTTT
TRBV7-2	many	NA	12	TRBJ2-5	CASSLQGQTQYF	TGTGCCAGCAGCTTACAGGGGCAGACCCAGTACTTC
TRBV3-1	many	NA	14	TRBJ1-1	CASSQSWQNTEAFF	TGTGCCAGCAGCCAATCCTGGCAGAACACTGAAGCTTTCTTT
TRBV7-2	many	NA	13	TRBJ2-2	CASSPRSTGELFF	TGTGCCAGCAGCCCTCGATCTACCGGGGAGCTGTTTTTT